This TCR beta chain was sequenced during a study of blood T cell repertoires in COVID-19. CDR1 is SNHLY and CDR2 is FYNNEI in the germline V gene. CDR3 length: 12 amino acids. The V and J ends lost 9 bases and 3 bases, in that order; junction bases with no gene match: 3. As originally analysed: Amplifying reference gene primers gave estimates of nucleated cell counts. The assay was immunoSEQ multiplex PCR, and TCRdb's table has in-frame clones only and misses some. The V and J calls and clone size are taken from that table; D and trimming were inferred from the DNA. The data show fewer than 700,000 clones, approximately 88% seen once.

The chain employs TRBV2 and TRBJ1-1, with 8 bases identical to TRBD1. The TCR was taken from a woman between 45 and 65 years old with COVID-19, enrolled during active disease. What was sequenced was peripheral blood. CDR3 bases: TGTGCCAGACACAGGGGGGACACTGAAGCTTTCTTT. As protein: CARHRGDTEAFF.